This T cell receptor (beta chain) was identified during a study of blood T cells in healthy people across ages. This clonotype was observed a handful of times. The V end was cut by 5 bases, the J end by 1 base, with 15 bases between. This CDR3 is built from 15 residues. Per the germline V gene, CDR1 is SGHTA and CDR2 is FQGNSA. A second PCR, run for about 6 to 12 cycles, used a sample-barcoded 5' primer plus a J-beta primer mix. TCRdb re-analysed the 5' RACE reads in MiXCR, keeping a single row per CDR3 protein. Seen here are 800,000 to 900,000 distinct CDR3 sequences, approximately 67% observed once, and the top ten hold 25% to 30%.

The chain couples TRBV7-2 to TRBJ2-7; D could derive from TRBD1 or TRBD2 (7 bases each). The TCR was taken from a man aged 30 to 39 in good health. What was sequenced was blood. The CDR3 sequence: CASSPGGGLSYEQYF. CDR3 bases: TGTGCCAGCAGCCCAGGGGGAGGGCTGTCCTACGAGCAGTACTTC.